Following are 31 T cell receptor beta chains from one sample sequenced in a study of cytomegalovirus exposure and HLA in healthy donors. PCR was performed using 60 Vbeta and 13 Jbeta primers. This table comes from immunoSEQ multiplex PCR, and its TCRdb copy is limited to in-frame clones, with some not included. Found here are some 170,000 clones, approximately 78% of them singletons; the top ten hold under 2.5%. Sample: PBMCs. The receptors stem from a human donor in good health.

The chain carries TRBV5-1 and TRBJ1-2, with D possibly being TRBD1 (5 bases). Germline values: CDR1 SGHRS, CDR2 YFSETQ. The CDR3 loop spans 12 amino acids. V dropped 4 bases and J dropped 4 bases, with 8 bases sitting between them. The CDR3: CASSPQGYGYTF. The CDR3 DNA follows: TGCGCCAGCAGCCCCCAGGGCTATGGCTACACCTTC.

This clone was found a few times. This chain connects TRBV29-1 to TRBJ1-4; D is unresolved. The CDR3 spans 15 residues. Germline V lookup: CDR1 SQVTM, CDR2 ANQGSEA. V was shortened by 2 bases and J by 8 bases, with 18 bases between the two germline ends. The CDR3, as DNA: TGCAGCGTTGAACTCCGCGGGCCGCCGAGGGAAAAACTGTTTTTT. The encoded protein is CSVELRGPPREKLFF.

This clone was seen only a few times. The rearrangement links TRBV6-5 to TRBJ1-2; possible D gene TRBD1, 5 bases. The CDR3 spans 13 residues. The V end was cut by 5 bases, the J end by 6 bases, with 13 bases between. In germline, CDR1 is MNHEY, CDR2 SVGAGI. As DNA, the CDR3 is TGTGCCAGCAGTCGGGACTCCCGACATGGCTACACCTTC. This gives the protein CASSRDSRHGYTF.

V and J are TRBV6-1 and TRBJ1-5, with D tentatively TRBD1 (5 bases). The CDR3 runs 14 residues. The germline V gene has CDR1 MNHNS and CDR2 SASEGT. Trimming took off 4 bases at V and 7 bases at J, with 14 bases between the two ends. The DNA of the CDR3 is TGTGCCAGCAGTGGACGGGGAGGGGTCCAGCCCCAGCATTTT. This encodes CASSGRGGVQPQHF.

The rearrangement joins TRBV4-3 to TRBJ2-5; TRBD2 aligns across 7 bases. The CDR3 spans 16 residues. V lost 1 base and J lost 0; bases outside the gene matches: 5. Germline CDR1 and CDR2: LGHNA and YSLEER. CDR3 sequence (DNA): TGCGCCAGCAGCCAAGGTCCAGCGGGGAACCAAGAGACCCAGTACTTC. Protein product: CASSQGPAGNQETQYF.

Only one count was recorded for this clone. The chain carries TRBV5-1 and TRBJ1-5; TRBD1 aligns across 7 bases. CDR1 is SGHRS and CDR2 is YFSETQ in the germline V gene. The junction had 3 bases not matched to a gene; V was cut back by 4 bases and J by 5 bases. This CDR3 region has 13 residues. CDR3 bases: TGCGCCAGCAGCCAAGACAGGGATCAGCCCCAGCATTTT. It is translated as CASSQDRDQPQHF.

This CDR3 is CASRLQGASGYGYTF. DNA of the CDR3: TGTGCCAGCCGGCTGCAGGGGGCGTCCGGCTATGGCTACACCTTC. The J gene is TRBJ1-2, the V gene TRBV27, with TRBD1 matching 8 bases. From germline, CDR1 is MNHEY and CDR2 SMNVEV (reference sequence). The CDR3 sequence is 15 residues long. Trimming took 8 bases from V and 4 from J; bases not matched to a gene: 12.

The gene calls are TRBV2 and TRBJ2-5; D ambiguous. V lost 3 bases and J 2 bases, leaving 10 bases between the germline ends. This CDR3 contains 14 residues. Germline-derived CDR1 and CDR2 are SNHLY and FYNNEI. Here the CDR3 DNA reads TGTGCCAGCAGTGATCTCGGTCTACAAGAGACCCAGTACTTC. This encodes CASSDLGLQETQYF.

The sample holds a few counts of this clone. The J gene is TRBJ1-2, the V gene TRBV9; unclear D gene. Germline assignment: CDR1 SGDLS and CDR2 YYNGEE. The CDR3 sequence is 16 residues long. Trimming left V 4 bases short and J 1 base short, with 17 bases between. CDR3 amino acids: CASSPPPRAINYGYTF. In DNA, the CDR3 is TGTGCCAGCAGCCCTCCCCCGAGGGCTATTAACTATGGCTACACCTTC.

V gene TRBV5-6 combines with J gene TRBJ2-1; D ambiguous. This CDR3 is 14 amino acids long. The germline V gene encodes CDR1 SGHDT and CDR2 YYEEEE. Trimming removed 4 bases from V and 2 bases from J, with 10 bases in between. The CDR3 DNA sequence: TGTGCCAGCAGCCCGACATTTCCCTACAATGAGCAGTTCTTC. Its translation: CASSPTFPYNEQFF.

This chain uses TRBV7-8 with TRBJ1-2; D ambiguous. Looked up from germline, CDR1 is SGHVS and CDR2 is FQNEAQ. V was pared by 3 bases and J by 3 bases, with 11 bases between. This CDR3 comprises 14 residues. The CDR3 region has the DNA TGTGCCAGCAGCTTCAACAAGATCGACTATGGCTACACCTTC. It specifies CASSFNKIDYGYTF.

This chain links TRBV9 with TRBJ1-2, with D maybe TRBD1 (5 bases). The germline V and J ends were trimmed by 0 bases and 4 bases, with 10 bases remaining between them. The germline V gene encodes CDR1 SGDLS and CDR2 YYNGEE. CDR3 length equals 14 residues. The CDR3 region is CASSVDGGPYGYTF. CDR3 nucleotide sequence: TGTGCCAGCAGCGTAGACGGGGGTCCCTATGGCTACACCTTC.

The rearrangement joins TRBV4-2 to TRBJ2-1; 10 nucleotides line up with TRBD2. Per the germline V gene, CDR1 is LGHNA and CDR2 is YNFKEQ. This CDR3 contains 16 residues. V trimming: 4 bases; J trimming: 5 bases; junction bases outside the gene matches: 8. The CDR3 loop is CASSPLAGGPDNEQFF. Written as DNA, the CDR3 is TGTGCCAGCAGCCCCTTAGCGGGGGGCCCGGACAATGAGCAGTTCTTC.

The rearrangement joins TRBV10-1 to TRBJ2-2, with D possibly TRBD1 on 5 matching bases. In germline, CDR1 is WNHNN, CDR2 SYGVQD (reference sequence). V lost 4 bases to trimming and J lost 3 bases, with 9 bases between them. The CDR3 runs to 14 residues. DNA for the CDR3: TGCGCCAGCAGTGGGACACTCTACACCGGGGAGCTGTTTTTT. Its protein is CASSGTLYTGELFF.

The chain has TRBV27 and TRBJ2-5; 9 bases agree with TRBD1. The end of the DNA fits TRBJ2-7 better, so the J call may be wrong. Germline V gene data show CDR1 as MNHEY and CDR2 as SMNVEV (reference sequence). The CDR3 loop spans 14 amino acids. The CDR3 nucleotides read TGTGCCAGCAGTTTCCAGGGACAGGGTAGCGAGCAGTACTTC. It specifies CASSFQGQGSEQYF.

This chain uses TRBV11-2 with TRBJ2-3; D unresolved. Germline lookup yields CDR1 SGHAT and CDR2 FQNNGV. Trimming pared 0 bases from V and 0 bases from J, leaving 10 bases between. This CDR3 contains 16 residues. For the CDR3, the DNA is TGTGCCAGCAGCTTAGATGGCATTACGAGCACAGATACGCAGTATTTT. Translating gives CASSLDGITSTDTQYF.

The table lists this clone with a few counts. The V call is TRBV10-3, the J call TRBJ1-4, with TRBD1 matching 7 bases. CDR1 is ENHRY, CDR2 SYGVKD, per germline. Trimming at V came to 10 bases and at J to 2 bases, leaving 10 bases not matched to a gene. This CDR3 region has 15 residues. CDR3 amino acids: CASGQERRTNEKLFF. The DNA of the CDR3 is TGTGCCAGCGGACAGGAACGAAGGACTAATGAAAAACTGTTTTTT.

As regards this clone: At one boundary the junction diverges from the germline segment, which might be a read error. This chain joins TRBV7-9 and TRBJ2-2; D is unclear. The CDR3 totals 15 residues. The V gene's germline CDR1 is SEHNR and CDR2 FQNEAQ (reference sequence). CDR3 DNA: TGTTCCAGCAGCTTAGACGTCGGGAACACCGGGGAGCTGTTTTTT. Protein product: CSSSLDVGNTGELFF.

The CDR3 spells CAIRDTGTGHTEAFF. The CDR3, as DNA: TGTGCCATCAGAGATACCGGGACAGGGCACACTGAAGCTTTCTTT. The chain carries TRBV10-3 and TRBJ1-1; 9 nucleotides agree with TRBD1. Trimming removed 6 bases from V and 3 bases from J; junction bases left unmatched: 8. The CDR3 spans 15 residues. Germline assignment: CDR1 ENHRY and CDR2 SYGVKD.

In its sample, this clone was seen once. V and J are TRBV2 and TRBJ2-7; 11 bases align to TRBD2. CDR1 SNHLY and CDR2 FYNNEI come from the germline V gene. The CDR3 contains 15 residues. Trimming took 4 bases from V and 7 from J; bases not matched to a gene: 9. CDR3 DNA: TGTGCCAGCAGTGCGGATAGCGGGGGGGCTGGGGAGCAGTACTTC. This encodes CASSADSGGAGEQYF.

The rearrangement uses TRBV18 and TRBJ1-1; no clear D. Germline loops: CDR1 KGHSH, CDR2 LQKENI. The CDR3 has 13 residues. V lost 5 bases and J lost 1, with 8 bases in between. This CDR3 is CASSSTRNTEAFF. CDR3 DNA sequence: TGTGCCAGCTCATCCACACGGAACACTGAAGCTTTCTTT.

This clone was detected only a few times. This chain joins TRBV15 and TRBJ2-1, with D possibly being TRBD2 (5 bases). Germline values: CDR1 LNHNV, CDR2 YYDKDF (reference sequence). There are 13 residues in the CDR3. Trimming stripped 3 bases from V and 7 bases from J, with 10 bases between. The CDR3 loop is CATSSKTGNEQFF. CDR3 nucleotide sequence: TGTGCCACCAGCAGCAAGACGGGGAATGAGCAGTTCTTC.

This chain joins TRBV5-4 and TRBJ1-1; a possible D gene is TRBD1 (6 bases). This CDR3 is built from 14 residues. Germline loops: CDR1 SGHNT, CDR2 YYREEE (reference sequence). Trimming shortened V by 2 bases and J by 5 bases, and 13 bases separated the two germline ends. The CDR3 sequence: CASSFRGQGTEAFF. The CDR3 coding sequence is TGTGCCAGCAGCTTCCGGGGTCAGGGGACTGAAGCTTTCTTT.

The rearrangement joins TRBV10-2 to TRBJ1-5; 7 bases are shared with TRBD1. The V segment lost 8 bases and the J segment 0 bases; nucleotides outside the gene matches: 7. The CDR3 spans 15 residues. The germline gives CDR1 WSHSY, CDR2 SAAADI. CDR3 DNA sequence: TGCGCCAGCCGGGACAGAAGCTATAGCAATCAGCCCCAGCATTTT. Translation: CASRDRSYSNQPQHF.

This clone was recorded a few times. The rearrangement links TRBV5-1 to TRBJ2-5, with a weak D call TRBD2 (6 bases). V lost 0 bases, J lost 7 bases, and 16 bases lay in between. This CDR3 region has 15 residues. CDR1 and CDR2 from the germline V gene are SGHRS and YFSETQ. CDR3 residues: CASSLGGSGSGTQYF. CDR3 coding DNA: TGCGCCAGCAGCTTGGGGGGTAGCGGCTCCGGGACCCAGTACTTC.

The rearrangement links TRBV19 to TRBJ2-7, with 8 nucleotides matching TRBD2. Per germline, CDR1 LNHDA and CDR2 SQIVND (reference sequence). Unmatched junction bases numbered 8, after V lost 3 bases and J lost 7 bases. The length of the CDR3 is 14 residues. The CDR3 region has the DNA TGTGCCAGTAGTATCTTCGGGAGGGGTCGGGAGCAGTACTTC. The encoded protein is CASSIFGRGREQYF.

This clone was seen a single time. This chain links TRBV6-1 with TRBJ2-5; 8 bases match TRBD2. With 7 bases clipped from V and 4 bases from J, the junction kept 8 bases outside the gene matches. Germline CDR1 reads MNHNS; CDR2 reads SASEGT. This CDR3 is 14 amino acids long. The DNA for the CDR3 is TGTGCCAGCACACGTAGCGGGGACGGAGAGACCCAGTACTTC. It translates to CASTRSGDGETQYF.

The CDR3 reads CAWRRDISSYEQYF. In DNA, the CDR3 is TGTGCCTGGCGCCGGGACATAAGCTCCTACGAGCAGTACTTC. V gene TRBV30 combines with J gene TRBJ2-7, with TRBD1 as a possible D gene (6 bases). The ends were cut back, 5 bases at V and 0 bases at J, with 14 bases in the middle. In germline, CDR1 is GTSNPN, CDR2 SVGIG (reference sequence). The CDR3 has 14 amino acids. Based on the CDR3 plus reference TRBV30 and TRBJ2-7, the full variable domain is SQTIHQWPATLVQPVGSPLSLECTVEGTSNPNLYWYRQAAGRGLQLLFYSVGIGQISSEVPQNLSASRPQDRQFILSSKKLLLSDSGFYLCAWRRDISSYEQYFGPGTRLTVT.

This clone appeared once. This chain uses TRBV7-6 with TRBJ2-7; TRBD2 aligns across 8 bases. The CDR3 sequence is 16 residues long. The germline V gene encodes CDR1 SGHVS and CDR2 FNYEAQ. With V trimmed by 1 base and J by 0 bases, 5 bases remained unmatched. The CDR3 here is CASSLVQRGPSYEQYF. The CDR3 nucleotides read TGTGCCAGCAGCTTAGTACAGCGGGGGCCCTCCTACGAGCAGTACTTC. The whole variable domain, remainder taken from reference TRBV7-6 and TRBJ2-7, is GAGVSQSPRYKVTKRGQDVALRCDPISGHVSLYWYRQALGQGPEFLTYFNYEAQQDKSGLPNDRFSAERPEGSISTLTIQRTEQRDSAMYRCASSLVQRGPSYEQYFGPGTRLTVT.

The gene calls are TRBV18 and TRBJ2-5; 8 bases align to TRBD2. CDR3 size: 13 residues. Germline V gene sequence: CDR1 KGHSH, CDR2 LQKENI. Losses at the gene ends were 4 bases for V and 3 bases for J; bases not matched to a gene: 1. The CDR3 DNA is TGTGCCAGCTCACGAGCGGGGGAAGAGACCCAGTACTTC. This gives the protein CASSRAGEETQYF.

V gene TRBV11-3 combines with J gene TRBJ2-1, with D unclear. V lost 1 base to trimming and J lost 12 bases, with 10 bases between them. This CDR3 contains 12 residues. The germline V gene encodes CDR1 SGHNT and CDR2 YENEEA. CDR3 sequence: CASSLGSGWQFF. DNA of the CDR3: TGTGCCAGCAGCTTAGGATCAGGCTGGCAGTTCTTC.